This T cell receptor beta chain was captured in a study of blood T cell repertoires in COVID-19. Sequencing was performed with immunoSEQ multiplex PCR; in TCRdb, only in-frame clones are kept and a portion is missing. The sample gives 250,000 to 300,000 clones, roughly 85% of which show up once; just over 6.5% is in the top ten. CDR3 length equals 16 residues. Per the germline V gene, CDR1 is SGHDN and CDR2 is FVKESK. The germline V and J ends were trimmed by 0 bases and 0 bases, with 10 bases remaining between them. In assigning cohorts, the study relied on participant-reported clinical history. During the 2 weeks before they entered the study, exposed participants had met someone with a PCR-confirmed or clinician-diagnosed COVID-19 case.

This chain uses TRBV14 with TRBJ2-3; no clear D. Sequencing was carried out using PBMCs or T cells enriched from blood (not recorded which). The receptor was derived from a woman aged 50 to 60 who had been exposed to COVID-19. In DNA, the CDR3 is TGTGCCAGCAGCCAAGAACAGCTTTATAGCACAGATACGCAGTATTTT. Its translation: CASSQEQLYSTDTQYF.